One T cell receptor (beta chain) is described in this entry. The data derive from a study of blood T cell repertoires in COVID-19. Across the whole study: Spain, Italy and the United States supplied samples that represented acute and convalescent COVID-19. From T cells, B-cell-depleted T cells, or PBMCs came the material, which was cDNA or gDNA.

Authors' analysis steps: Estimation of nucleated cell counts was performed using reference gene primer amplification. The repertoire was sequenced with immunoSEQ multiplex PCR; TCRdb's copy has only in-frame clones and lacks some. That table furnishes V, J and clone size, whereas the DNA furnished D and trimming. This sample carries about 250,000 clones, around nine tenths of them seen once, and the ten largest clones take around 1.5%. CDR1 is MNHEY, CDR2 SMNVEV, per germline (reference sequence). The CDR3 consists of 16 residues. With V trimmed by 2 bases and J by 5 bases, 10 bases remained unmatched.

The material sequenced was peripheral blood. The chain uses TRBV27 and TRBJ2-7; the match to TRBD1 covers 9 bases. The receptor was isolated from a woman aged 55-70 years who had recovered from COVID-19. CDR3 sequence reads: CASSLGPGQGRHEQYF. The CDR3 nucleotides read TGTGCCAGCAGTTTAGGACCGGGACAGGGAAGGCACGAGCAGTACTTC.